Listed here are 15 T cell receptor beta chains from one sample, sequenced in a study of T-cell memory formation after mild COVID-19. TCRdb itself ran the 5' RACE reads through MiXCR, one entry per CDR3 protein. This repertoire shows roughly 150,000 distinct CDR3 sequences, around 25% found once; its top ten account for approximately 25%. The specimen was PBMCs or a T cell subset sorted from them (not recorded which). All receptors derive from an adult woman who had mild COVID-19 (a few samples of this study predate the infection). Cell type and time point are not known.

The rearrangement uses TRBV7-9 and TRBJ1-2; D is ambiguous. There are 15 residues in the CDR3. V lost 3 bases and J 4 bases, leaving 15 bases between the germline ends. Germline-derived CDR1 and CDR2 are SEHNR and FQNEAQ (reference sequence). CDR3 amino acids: CASSFTSRDPYGYTF. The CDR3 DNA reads TGTGCCAGCAGCTTCACCAGCAGAGATCCCTATGGCTACACCTTC. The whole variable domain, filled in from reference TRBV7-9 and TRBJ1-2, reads DTGVSQNPRHKITKRGQNVTFRCDPISEHNRLYWYRQTLGQGPEFLTYFQNEAQLEKSRLLSDRFSAERPKGSFSTLEIQRTEQGDSAMYLCASSFTSRDPYGYTFGSGTRLTVV.

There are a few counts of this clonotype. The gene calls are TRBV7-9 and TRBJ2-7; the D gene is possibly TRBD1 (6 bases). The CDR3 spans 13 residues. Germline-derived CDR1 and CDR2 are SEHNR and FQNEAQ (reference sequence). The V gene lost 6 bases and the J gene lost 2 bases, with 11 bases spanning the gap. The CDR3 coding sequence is TGTGCCAGCAGTTCGGACAGTGCCTACGAGCAGTACTTC. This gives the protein CASSSDSAYEQYF.

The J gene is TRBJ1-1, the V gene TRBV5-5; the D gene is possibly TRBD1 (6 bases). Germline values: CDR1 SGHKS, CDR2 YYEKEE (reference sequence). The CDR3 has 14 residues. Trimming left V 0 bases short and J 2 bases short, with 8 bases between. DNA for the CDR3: TGTGCCAGCAGCTTGGACAGGGTAAACACTGAAGCTTTCTTT. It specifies CASSLDRVNTEAFF. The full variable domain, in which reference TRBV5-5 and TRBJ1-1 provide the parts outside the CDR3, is DAGVTQSPTHLIKTRGQQVTLRCSPISGHKSVSWYQQVLGQGPQFIFQYYEKEERGRGNFPDRFSARQFPNYSSELNVNALLLGDSALYLCASSLDRVNTEAFFGQGTRLTVV.

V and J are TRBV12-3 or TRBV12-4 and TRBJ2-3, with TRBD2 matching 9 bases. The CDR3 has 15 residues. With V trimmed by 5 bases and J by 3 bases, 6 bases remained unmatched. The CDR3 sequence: CASSGSGGPTDTQYF. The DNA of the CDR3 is TGTGCCAGCAGTGGCAGCGGGGGGCCGACAGATACGCAGTATTTT.

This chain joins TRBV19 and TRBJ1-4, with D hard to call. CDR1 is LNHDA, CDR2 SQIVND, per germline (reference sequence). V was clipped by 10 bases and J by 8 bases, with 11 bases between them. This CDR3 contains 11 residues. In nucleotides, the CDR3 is TGTGCCATCGTAATAGGGGAAAAACTGTTTTTT. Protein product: CAIVIGEKLFF.

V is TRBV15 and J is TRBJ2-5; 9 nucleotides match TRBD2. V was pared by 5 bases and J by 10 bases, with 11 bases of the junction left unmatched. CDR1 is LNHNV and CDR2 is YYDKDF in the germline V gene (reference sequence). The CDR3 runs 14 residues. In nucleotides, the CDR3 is TGTGCCACCAGCGAATGGGGTAGCGGGGGCGACCAGTACTTC. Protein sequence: CATSEWGSGGDQYF.

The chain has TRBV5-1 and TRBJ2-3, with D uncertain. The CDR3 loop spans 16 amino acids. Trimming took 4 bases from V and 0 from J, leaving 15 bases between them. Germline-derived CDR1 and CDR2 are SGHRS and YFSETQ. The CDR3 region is CASSRYWGSSTDTQYF. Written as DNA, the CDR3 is TGCGCCAGCAGCAGGTATTGGGGTTCTAGCACAGATACGCAGTATTTT.

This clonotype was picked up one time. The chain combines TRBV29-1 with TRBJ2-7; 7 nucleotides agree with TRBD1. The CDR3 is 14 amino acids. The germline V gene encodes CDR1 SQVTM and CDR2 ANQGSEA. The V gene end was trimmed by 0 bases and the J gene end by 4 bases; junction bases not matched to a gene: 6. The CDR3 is CSVEDAAGGYEQYF. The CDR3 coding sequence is TGCAGCGTTGAAGATGCGGCAGGGGGTTACGAGCAGTACTTC.

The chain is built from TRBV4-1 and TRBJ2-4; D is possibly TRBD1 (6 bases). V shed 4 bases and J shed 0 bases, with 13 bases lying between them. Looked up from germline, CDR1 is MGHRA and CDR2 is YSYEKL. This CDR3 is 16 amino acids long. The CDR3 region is CASSPGDTLAKNIQYF. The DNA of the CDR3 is TGCGCCAGCAGCCCCGGGGACACCCTAGCCAAAAACATTCAGTACTTC.

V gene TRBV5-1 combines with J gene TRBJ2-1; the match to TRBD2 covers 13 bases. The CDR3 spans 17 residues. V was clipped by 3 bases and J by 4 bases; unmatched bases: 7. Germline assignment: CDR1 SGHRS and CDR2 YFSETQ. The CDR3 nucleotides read TGCGCCAGCAGCTACCAACTAGCGGGAGGGCCATACAATGAGCAGTTCTTC. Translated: CASSYQLAGGPYNEQFF. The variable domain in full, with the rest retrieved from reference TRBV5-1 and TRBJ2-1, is KAGVTQTPRYLIKTRGQQVTLSCSPISGHRSVSWYQQTPGQGLQFLFEYFSETQRNKGNFPGRFSGRQFSNSRSEMNVSTLELGDSALYLCASSYQLAGGPYNEQFFGPGTRLTVL.

CDR3 sequence: CASSQDPGRPITDTQYF. Here the CDR3 DNA reads TGTGCCAGCAGCCAAGATCCGGGGCGGCCTATCACAGATACGCAGTATTTT. The genes are TRBV4-2 and TRBJ2-3; TRBD1 or TRBD2 may be the D gene (5 bases each). Germline values: CDR1 LGHNA, CDR2 YNFKEQ. This CDR3 is built from 17 residues. The germline V and J ends were trimmed by 0 bases and 2 bases, with 15 bases remaining between them.

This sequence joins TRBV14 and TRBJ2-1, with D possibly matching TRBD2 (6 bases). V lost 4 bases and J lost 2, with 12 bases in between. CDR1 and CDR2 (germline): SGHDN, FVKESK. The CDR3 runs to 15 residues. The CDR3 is CASSRGLITYNEQFF. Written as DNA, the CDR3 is TGTGCCAGCAGCCGGGGACTTATAACCTACAATGAGCAGTTCTTC.

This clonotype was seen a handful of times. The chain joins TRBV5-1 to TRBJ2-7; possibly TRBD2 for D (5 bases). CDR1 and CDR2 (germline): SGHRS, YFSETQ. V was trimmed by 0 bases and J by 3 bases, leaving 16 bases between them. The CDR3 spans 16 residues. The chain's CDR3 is CASSLGLSSEGYEQYF. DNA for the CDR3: TGCGCCAGCAGCTTGGGATTGAGTAGCGAAGGCTACGAGCAGTACTTC. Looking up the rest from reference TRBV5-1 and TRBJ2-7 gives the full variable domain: KAGVTQTPRYLIKTRGQQVTLSCSPISGHRSVSWYQQTPGQGLQFLFEYFSETQRNKGNFPGRFSGRQFSNSRSEMNVSTLELGDSALYLCASSLGLSSEGYEQYFGPGTRLTVT.

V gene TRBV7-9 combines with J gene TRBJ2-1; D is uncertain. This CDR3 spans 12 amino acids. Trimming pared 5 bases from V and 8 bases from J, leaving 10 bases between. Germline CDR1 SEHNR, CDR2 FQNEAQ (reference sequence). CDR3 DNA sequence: TGTGCCAGCAGCCTAACGAAGGATGAGCAGTTCTTC. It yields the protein CASSLTKDEQFF.

The CDR3 DNA reads as TGTGCCAGCAGCTTAGAAGGCAGTAAGAACACTGAAGCTTTCTTT. As protein: CASSLEGSKNTEAFF. The V and J genes are TRBV7-6 and TRBJ1-1; D is unresolved. Germline values: CDR1 SGHVS, CDR2 FNYEAQ. The V and J ends lost 1 base and 1 base respectively, with 10 bases between them. This CDR3 has 15 residues.